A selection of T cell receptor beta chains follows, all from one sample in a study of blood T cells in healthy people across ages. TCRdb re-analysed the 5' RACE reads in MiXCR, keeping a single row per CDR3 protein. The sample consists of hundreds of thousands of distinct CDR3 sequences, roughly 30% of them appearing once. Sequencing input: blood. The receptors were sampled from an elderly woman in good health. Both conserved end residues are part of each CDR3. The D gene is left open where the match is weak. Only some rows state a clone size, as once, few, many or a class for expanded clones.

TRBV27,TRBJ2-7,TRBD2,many,TGTGCCAGCAGCCTCGGACTAGCGGGGACCGGCGAGCAGTACTTC,CASSLGLAGTGEQYF
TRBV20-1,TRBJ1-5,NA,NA,TGCAGTGCTTTAATAGGCGGGCCCCGGCATTTT,CSALIGGPRHF
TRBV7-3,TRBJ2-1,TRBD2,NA,TGTGCCAGCAGCCCACTCGGGAGGTCCTCCTACAATGAGCAGTTCTTC,CASSPLGRSSYNEQFF
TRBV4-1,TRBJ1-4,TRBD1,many,TGCGCCAGCAGCCAAGATGGGACAGGGAGGGAAAAACTGTTTTTT,CASSQDGTGREKLFF
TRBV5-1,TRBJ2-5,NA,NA,TGCGCCAGCAGCCTCCTGAGCGAGCAGACCCAGTACTTC,CASSLLSEQTQYF
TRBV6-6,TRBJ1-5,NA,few,TGTGCCAGCAGTTACTCGGAGGGGTATCAGCCCCAGCATTTT,CASSYSEGYQPQHF
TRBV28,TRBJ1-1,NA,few,TGTGCCAGCAGTTTAATGGGGGTGGTAGAAGCTTTCTTT,CASSLMGVVEAFF
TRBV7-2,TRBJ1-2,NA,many,TGTGCCAGCAGCCTGGACAGAGAGATTGGTGGCTACACCTTC,CASSLDREIGGYTF
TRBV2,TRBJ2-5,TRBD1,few,TGTGCCACCGGGACAGGGAAACAAGAGACCCAGTACTTC,CATGTGKQETQYF
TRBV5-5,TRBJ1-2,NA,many,TGTGCCAGCAGCTTGGCCTCAGGGGACTATGGCTACACCTTC,CASSLASGDYGYTF
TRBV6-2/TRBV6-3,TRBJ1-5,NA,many,TGTGCCAGCAGTGACCCGGGAAGCCTTATTCTCAATCAGCCCCAGCATTTT,CASSDPGSLILNQPQHF
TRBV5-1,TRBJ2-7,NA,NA,TGCGCCAGCGGTTCCGGCGGCTCCTACAATGAGCAGTACTTC,CASGSGGSYNEQYF
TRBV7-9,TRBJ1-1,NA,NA,TGTGCCGGCAGCTTTTCTGAAGCTTTCTTT,CAGSFSEAFF
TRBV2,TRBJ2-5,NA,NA,TGTGCCAGCAGTGGATTGTCGTGGACACCCGCGGAAGAGACCCAGTACTTC,CASSGLSWTPAEETQYF
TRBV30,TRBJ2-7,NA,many,TGTGCCTGGAGCGTTGGGCTCCTGTCCTACGAGCAGTACTTC,CAWSVGLLSYEQYF
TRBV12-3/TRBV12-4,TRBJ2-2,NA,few,TGTGCCAGCAGAACAGACCCGGGGGAGCTGTTTTTT,CASRTDPGELFF
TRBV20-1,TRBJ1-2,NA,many,TGCAGTGCTACCCGCCCGGGGTCCTTCTATGGCTACACCTTC,CSATRPGSFYGYTF
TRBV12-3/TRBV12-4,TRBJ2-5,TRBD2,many,TGTGCCAGCAGTTTACGCGGGGGGGCAGAAGAGACCCAGTACTTC,CASSLRGGAEETQYF
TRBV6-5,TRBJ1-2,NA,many,TGTGCCAGCTCATCGTTACTTGGCGGCTACACCTTC,CASSSLLGGYTF
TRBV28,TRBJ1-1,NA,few,TGTGCCAGCAGTCCCCTCGACGGAAAAAACACTGAAGCTTTCTTT,CASSPLDGKNTEAFF
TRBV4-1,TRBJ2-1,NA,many,TGCGCCAGCAGCCAAGAGGGGACCCCGCTCAATGAGCAGTTCTTC,CASSQEGTPLNEQFF
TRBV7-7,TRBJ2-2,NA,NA,TGTGCCAGCAGCTCAGGGTGGCCCACCGGGGAGCTGTTTTTT,CASSSGWPTGELFF
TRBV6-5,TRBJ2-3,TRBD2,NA,TGTGCCAGCAGTTCCCGAAGGGCGCGGGAGACAGATACGCAGTATTTT,CASSSRRARETDTQYF
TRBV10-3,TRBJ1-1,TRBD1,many,TGTGCCATCAGTGGAGCGAAGGACAGGGGTAGTTCTGAAGCTTTCTTT,CAISGAKDRGSSEAFF
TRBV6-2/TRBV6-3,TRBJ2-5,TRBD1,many,TGTGCCAGCAGTTACGAGACAGGGGGCGCGGGTCAAGAGACCCAGTACTTC,CASSYETGGAGQETQYF
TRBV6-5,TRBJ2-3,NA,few,TGTGCCAGCAGGCCTCCTACAGGGTGGAGCGCAGATACGCAGTATTTT,CASRPPTGWSADTQYF
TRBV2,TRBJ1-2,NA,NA,TGTGCCAGCAGTGCCGTCGTCACCCACCAGGGCTACACCTTC,CASSAVVTHQGYTF
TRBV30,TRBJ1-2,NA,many,TGTGCCTGGATAAGGGAGGCGGAAAACTATGGCTACACCTTC,CAWIREAENYGYTF
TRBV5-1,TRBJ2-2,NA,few,TGCGCCAGCAGCCGGAGACAGGTGAACACCGGGGAGCTGTTTTTT,CASSRRQVNTGELFF
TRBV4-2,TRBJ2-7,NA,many,TGTGCCAGCAGCCAAGGCGGAAGGTACGAGCAGTACTTC,CASSQGGRYEQYF
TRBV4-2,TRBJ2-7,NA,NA,TGTGCCAGCAGCCAAGGGATGGGCTCCTACGAGCAGTACTTC,CASSQGMGSYEQYF
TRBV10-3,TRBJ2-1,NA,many,TGTGCCACCGTCCGGAATGGAGGGGGGTCCTACAATGAGCAGTTCTTC,CATVRNGGGSYNEQFF
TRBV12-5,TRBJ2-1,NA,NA,TGTGCTAGTGGTTCGCTCCTTTCAACGGGCAGCTACAATGAGCAGTTCTTC,CASGSLLSTGSYNEQFF
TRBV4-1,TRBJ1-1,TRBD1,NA,TGCGCCAGCAGCCAAGGACAGGGAAGAGCTTTCTTT,CASSQGQGRAFF
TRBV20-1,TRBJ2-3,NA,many,TGCAGTGCCCGAAGGGTGGGCACAGATACGCAGTATTTT,CSARRVGTDTQYF
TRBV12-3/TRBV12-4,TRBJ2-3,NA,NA,TGTGCCAGCAGACGAGGCCGAGCAGATACGCAGTATTTT,CASRRGRADTQYF
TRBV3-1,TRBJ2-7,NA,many,TGTGCCAGCAGCCGCCAATACGAGCAGTACTTC,CASSRQYEQYF
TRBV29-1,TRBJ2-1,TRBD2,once,TGCAGCGCAGCGGGGAGCTCCTACAATGAGCAGTTCTTC,CSAAGSSYNEQFF